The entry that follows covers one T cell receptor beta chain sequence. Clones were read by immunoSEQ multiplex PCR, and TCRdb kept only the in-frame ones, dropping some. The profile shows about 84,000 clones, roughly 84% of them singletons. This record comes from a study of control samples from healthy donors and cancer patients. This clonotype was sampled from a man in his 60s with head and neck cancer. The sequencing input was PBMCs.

CDR3 sequence reads: CASSLLAGGKETQYF. Here the CDR3 DNA reads TGTGCCAGCAGCTTGTTAGCGGGAGGGAAAGAGACCCAGTACTTC. This rearrangement joins TRBV7-6 to TRBJ2-5; 11 bases align to TRBD2. With 3 bases clipped from V and 3 bases from J, the junction kept 3 bases outside the gene matches. This CDR3 is 15 amino acids long. Germline assignment: CDR1 SGHVS and CDR2 FNYEAQ.